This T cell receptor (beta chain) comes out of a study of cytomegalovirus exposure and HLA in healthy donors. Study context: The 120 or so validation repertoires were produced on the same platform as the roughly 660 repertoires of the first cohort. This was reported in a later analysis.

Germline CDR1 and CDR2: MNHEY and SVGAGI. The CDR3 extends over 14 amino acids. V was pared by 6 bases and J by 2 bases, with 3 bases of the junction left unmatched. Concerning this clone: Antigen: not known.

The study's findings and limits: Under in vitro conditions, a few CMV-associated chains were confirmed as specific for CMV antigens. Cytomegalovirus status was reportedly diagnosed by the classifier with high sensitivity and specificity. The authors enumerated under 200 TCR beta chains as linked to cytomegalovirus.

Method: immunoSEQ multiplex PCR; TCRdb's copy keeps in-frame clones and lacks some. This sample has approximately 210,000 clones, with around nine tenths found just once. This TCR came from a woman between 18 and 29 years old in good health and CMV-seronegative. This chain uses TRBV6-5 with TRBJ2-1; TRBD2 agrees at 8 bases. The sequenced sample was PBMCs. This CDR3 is CASSLLAAYNEQFF. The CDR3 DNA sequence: TGTGCCAGCAGCCTACTAGCGGCCTACAATGAGCAGTTCTTC.